One sample yielded the 26 T cell receptor beta chains listed below, sequenced in a study of preoperative IRX-2 immunotherapy in early breast cancer. Treatment described: preoperative locoregional IRX-2 cytokine immunotherapy. Clones were read by immunoSEQ multiplex PCR, and TCRdb kept only the in-frame ones, dropping some. The sample yields some 99,000 clones, just over 85% seen once. Sequences were derived from tumor tissue, sampled after IRX-2 immunotherapy. The receptors derive from a human donor with breast cancer.

This chain connects TRBV6-8 to TRBJ1-2, with 10 positions matching TRBD1. CDR1 is MNHGY and CDR2 is SAAAGT in the germline V gene. V was pared by 8 bases and J by 6 bases, with 9 bases of the junction left unmatched. The CDR3 is made up of 14 amino acids. The CDR3 nucleotides are TGTGCCAGCGGTCGAGGGACAGGGGAGAATGGCTACACCTTC. Encoded protein: CASGRGTGENGYTF.

V and J are TRBV29-1 and TRBJ2-3; the D gene is possibly TRBD2 (8 bases). V dropped 6 bases and J dropped 2 bases, with 18 bases sitting between them. Germline loops: CDR1 SQVTM, CDR2 ANQGSEA. This CDR3 contains 15 residues. The CDR3 nucleotides read TGCAGCGTGGAGGGGGCTAGCGGGCTCACAGATACGCAGTATTTT. Translation gives CSVEGASGLTDTQYF.

V and J are TRBV19 and TRBJ2-5, with D possibly TRBD2 on 5 matching bases. CDR1 is LNHDA and CDR2 is SQIVND in the germline V gene (reference sequence). The CDR3 covers 14 residues. The V gene lost 5 bases and the J gene lost 5 bases, with 15 bases spanning the gap. CDR3: CASSPDYRAETQYF. In nucleotides, the CDR3 is TGTGCCAGTAGTCCAGACTATAGGGCGGAGACCCAGTACTTC.

This rearrangement joins TRBV7-4 to TRBJ1-1; TRBD1 is a possible D gene (5 bases). The CDR3 is 14 amino acids. V was shortened by 4 bases and J by 1 base, with 10 bases between the two germline ends. Germline V CDR1 and CDR2: SGHVT, SQSDAQ. The CDR3 DNA reads as TGTGCCAGCAGCTATGGACAACCGAACACTGAAGCTTTCTTT. This sequence encodes CASSYGQPNTEAFF.

V and J are TRBV6-8 and TRBJ2-7; tentatively, D is TRBD2 (6 bases). V lost 5 bases and J lost 6, with 14 bases in between. The CDR3 runs to 13 residues. The germline V gene has CDR1 MNHGY and CDR2 SAAAGT. This CDR3 reads CASSGGLYTEQYF. The DNA for the CDR3 is TGTGCCAGCAGTGGGGGACTTTATACCGAGCAGTACTTC.

The rearrangement joins TRBV29-1 to TRBJ1-5, with a weak D call TRBD1 (5 bases). This CDR3 has 15 residues. Germline loops: CDR1 SQVTM, CDR2 ANQGSEA. The V gene lost 5 bases and the J gene lost 5 bases, with 19 bases spanning the gap. The CDR3 DNA reads as TGCAGCGTTTCTAATTTCGCAGGGATTGATCAGCCCCAGCATTTT. Its translation: CSVSNFAGIDQPQHF. Variable domain in full (rest from reference TRBV29-1 and TRBJ1-5): SAVISQKPSRDICQRGTSLTIQCQVDSQVTMMFWYRQQPGQSLTLIATANQGSEATYESGFVIDKFPISRPNLTFSTLTVSNMSPEDSSIYLCSVSNFAGIDQPQHFGDGTRLSIL.

The DNA for the CDR3 is TGTGCCAGCAGTTCCCGGGGGGGGCCGGGGGAAAAACTGTTTTTT. Protein product: CASSSRGGPGEKLFF. The gene calls are TRBV28 and TRBJ1-4; the D gene is possibly TRBD1 (6 bases). The CDR3 runs 15 residues. Germline CDR1 reads MDHEN; CDR2 reads SYDVKM. The V gene lost 4 bases and the J gene lost 8 bases, with 17 bases spanning the gap.

V is TRBV5-1 and J is TRBJ1-5; 8 bases fit TRBD1. The CDR3 spans 15 residues. Germline V CDR1 and CDR2: SGHRS, YFSETQ. The junction had 3 bases not matched to a gene; V was cut back by 4 bases and J by 0 bases. CDR3 sequence (DNA): TGCGCCAGCAGCGCAGGGGGCTCTAGCAATCAGCCCCAGCATTTT. Translating it yields CASSAGGSSNQPQHF.

The chain carries TRBV5-1 and TRBJ2-1, with 12 bases that match TRBD1. V dropped 7 bases and J dropped 9; count of bases not matched to a gene: 11. The CDR3 spans 15 residues. CDR1 and CDR2 from the germline V gene are SGHRS and YFSETQ. The CDR3 sequence is CASAVGTGGLSEQFF. The CDR3 DNA reads as TGCGCCAGCGCGGTAGGGACAGGGGGCTTATCTGAGCAGTTCTTC.

This chain uses TRBV6-7 with TRBJ1-2, with TRBD1 matching over 7 bases. TRBV6-7 has ORF status, its function being uncertain. There are 14 residues in the CDR3. V shed 7 bases, J shed 4 bases, and the junction held 9 bases outside the gene matches. CDR3: CASTPGGAVYGYTF. The CDR3 DNA sequence: TGTGCCAGCACCCCAGGGGGGGCCGTCTATGGCTACACCTTC.

This clone was counted once. V is TRBV10-3 and J is TRBJ2-7; D is unclear. The germline gives CDR1 ENHRY, CDR2 SYGVKD. Trimming cost V 2 bases and J 3 bases, with 8 bases left between them. The CDR3 contains 13 residues. CDR3 sequence: CAISESRYYEQYF. The CDR3, as DNA: TGTGCCATCAGTGAGAGCCGATACTACGAGCAGTACTTC.

The chain employs TRBV19 and TRBJ2-3; D gene unclear. Trimming took off 4 bases at V and 0 bases at J, with 8 bases between the two ends. The CDR3 is 14 residues long. Germline-derived CDR1 and CDR2 are LNHDA and SQIVND (reference sequence). The CDR3 region is CASSNDPSTDTQYF. CDR3 nucleotide sequence: TGTGCCAGTAGTAATGATCCTAGCACAGATACGCAGTATTTT.

This chain uses TRBV10-3 with TRBJ2-3; 7 nucleotides agree with TRBD1. J was trimmed by 8 bases and V by 0 bases; bases with no gene match: 11. CDR3 size: 16 residues. Germline loops: CDR1 ENHRY, CDR2 SYGVKD. This CDR3 is CAISESGGQTSRTQYF. The CDR3 nucleotides are TGTGCCATCAGTGAGTCTGGGGGACAGACTTCCCGTACGCAGTATTTT.

This clone was seen a single time. The chain couples TRBV19 to TRBJ2-3; TRBD2 matches at 8 bases. Germline CDR1 is LNHDA and CDR2 is SQIVND (reference sequence). The V gene end was trimmed by 7 bases and the J gene end by 4 bases; junction bases not matched to a gene: 7. This CDR3 contains 14 residues. The CDR3 is CASMGSGVADTQYF. Written as DNA, the CDR3 is TGTGCCAGTATGGGTAGCGGGGTGGCAGATACGCAGTATTTT.

The rearrangement links TRBV18 to TRBJ2-7, with a tentative D call TRBD1 (6 bases). Trimming removed 6 bases from V and 2 bases from J, with 11 bases in between. The V gene's germline CDR1 is KGHSH and CDR2 LQKENI. The CDR3 is 13 amino acids. CDR3 sequence (DNA): TGTGCCAGCTCCTACGACAGGACCTACGAGCAGTACTTC. Protein: CASSYDRTYEQYF.

V gene TRBV30 combines with J gene TRBJ2-7; TRBD2 is a possible D gene (7 bases). Germline V lookup: CDR1 GTSNPN, CDR2 SVGIG (reference sequence). Between the trimmed V and J ends, which lost 1 base and 2 bases, there was a span of 18 bases. The CDR3 loop spans 16 amino acids. The CDR3 sequence: CAWSGFRGDTTYEQYF. Here the CDR3 DNA reads TGTGCCTGGAGTGGTTTTCGGGGGGACACCACCTACGAGCAGTACTTC.

The chain combines TRBV28 with TRBJ1-5; 10 positions match TRBD1. CDR3 length: 17 amino acids. Germline CDR1 reads MDHEN; CDR2 reads SYDVKM. The V gene end was trimmed by 2 bases and the J gene end by 0 bases; junction bases not matched to a gene: 4. CDR3: CASSLGQGGYSNQPQHF. The CDR3 coding sequence is TGTGCCAGCAGTTTAGGACAGGGGGGCTATAGCAATCAGCCCCAGCATTTT.

This chain joins TRBV2 and TRBJ1-1; the match to TRBD1 covers 7 bases. CDR1 is SNHLY, CDR2 FYNNEI, per germline. V shed 6 bases and J 10 bases; nucleotides not matched to a gene: 11. This CDR3 is built from 13 residues. CDR3 sequence: CASSQGFTGAAFF. The DNA for the CDR3 is TGTGCCAGCAGCCAAGGCTTCACAGGGGCAGCTTTCTTT.

The chain recombines TRBV7-6 with TRBJ2-7; 8 positions match TRBD1. Germline V lookup: CDR1 SGHVS, CDR2 FNYEAQ. The CDR3 consists of 16 residues. The trim removed 5 bases at V and 3 bases at J, leaving 12 bases unmatched. CDR3 sequence (DNA): TGTGCCAGCAGCCCGTCCGTGGGGACAGGATACTACGAGCAGTACTTC. Protein product: CASSPSVGTGYYEQYF.

The V and J genes are TRBV6-8 and TRBJ1-5; D is perhaps TRBD1 (5 bases). V was cut by 6 bases and J by 0 bases, with 12 bases left in between. The CDR3 contains 15 residues. The germline V gene encodes CDR1 MNHGY and CDR2 SAAAGT. The CDR3: CASSLTDYSNQPQHF. CDR3 sequence (DNA): TGTGCCAGCAGCCTGACAGATTATAGCAATCAGCCCCAGCATTTT.

The rearrangement uses TRBV27 and TRBJ2-3; no clear D. Between the trimmed V and J ends, which lost 2 bases and 3 bases, there was a span of 6 bases. Germline V gene sequence: CDR1 MNHEY, CDR2 SMNVEV (reference sequence). The CDR3 has 13 residues. CDR3 sequence (DNA): TGTGCCAGCAGTTTAATAGGGACAGATACGCAGTATTTT. It codes for CASSLIGTDTQYF.

This sequence joins TRBV11-3 and TRBJ1-6; TRBD1 might be the D (5 bases). Looked up from germline, CDR1 is SGHNT and CDR2 is YENEEA. V lost 1 base and J lost 7, with 8 bases in between. The length of the CDR3 is 14 residues. The CDR3 DNA follows: TGTGCCAGCAGCTTAGGGGACGACAATTCACCCCTCCACTTT. It is translated as CASSLGDDNSPLHF.

The chain recombines TRBV10-2 with TRBJ1-5; no definite D call. Germline V gene sequence: CDR1 WSHSY, CDR2 SAAADI. With 3 bases removed from V and 6 bases from J, the gap between germline ends came to 12 bases. The CDR3 totals 14 residues. The CDR3 spells CASSESADGQPQHF. As DNA, the CDR3 is TGCGCCAGCAGTGAATCGGCCGACGGTCAGCCCCAGCATTTT.

This clone was counted between two and nine times. This chain joins TRBV6-8 and TRBJ2-2; weak D call: TRBD1 (6 bases). Per the germline V gene, CDR1 is MNHGY and CDR2 is SAAAGT. This CDR3 region has 15 residues. V was cut by 5 bases and J by 0 bases, with 10 bases left in between. CDR3: CASSAGTTNTGELFF. The CDR3 region has the DNA TGTGCCAGCAGTGCCGGGACAACGAACACCGGGGAGCTGTTTTTT.

In its sample, this clone was seen once. The chain employs TRBV11-3 and TRBJ1-3; TRBD1 agrees at 8 bases. Germline CDR1 reads SGHNT; CDR2 reads YENEEA. The CDR3 sequence is 16 residues long. V shed 0 bases and J 4 bases; nucleotides not matched to a gene: 5. CDR3 loop: CASSLDLGQGGNTIYF. CDR3 DNA sequence: TGTGCCAGCAGCTTAGATCTTGGACAGGGAGGAAACACCATATATTTT.

This chain connects TRBV14 to TRBJ1-5, with D hard to call. This CDR3 is 13 amino acids long. V dropped 0 bases and J dropped 5 bases, with 5 bases sitting between them. The germline gives CDR1 SGHDN, CDR2 FVKESK. The CDR3 bases are TGTGCCAGCAGCCAAGATGAGCATCAGCCCCAGCATTTT. It yields the protein CASSQDEHQPQHF. The full variable domain, its missing parts supplied by reference TRBV14 and TRBJ1-5, is EAGVTQFPSHSVIEKGQTVTLRCDPISGHDNLYWYRRVMGKEIKFLLHFVKESKQDESGMPNNRFLAERTGGTYSTLKVQPAELEDSGVYFCASSQDEHQPQHFGDGTRLSIL.